This T cell receptor (beta chain) appears in the sequencing data of a study of T cells after yellow fever vaccination. Germline CDR1 and CDR2: MDHEN and SYDVKM. V gave up 5 bases and J gave up 5 bases, with 22 bases separating them. The CDR3 consists of 17 residues. This clonotype has a handful of counts. In TCRdb, the 5' RACE reads were re-called with MiXCR into one record per CDR3 protein. The repertoire includes under 600,000 distinct CDR3 sequences, around a fifth of them detected once, and about 16% sits in the top ten. V and J are TRBV28 and TRBJ2-4; either TRBD1 or TRBD2 may fit D (5 bases each). The origin of this receptor is a young man who received the YFV17D yellow fever vaccine. The sample here was PBMCs, taken roughly 20 days after the first yellow fever vaccination. Here the CDR3 reads CASSPFPETGGQNIQYF. The DNA for the CDR3 is TGTGCCAGCAGTCCATTCCCGGAAACAGGAGGACAAAACATTCAGTACTTC.